Here is one T cell receptor (beta chain) with its context. Its cognate antigen is unknown. Clones were read by immunoSEQ multiplex PCR, and TCRdb kept only the in-frame ones, dropping some. The sample shows about 9,100 clones, 55% to 75% of them seen only once. Germline V gene data show CDR1 as SGHTA and CDR2 as FQGNSA. CDR3 length equals 12 residues. J lost 14 bases, V lost 4 bases, and 5 bases had no gene match. These data belong to a study of immune cell composition in non-small cell lung cancer. Study context: Histologic subtype was mainly adenocarcinoma or squamous cell carcinoma. Findings and limits, study-wide: Top 10 clone scores and clonality were higher in squamous than adenocarcinoma. Tumour TCR-beta clonality was not significantly tied to smoking pack-years. Clones >0.5% enriched in tumour were rarer in adenocarcinoma (about 35%) than squamous (roughly 75%).

Source material: lung tumor tissue. This sequence was found in a human donor with non-small cell lung cancer. The J gene is TRBJ2-3, the V gene TRBV7-2; 11 bases are a match to TRBD2. CDR3 protein: CASSYSGGAGYF. CDR3 DNA: TGTGCCAGCAGCTATAGCGGGGGGGCCGGGTATTTT.